In its sample, the clone carrying this T cell receptor beta chain was seen a few times. Its specificity is unknown. V was trimmed by 4 bases and J by 2 bases, leaving 5 bases between them. CDR3 length equals 12 residues. Looked up from germline, CDR1 is LNHDA and CDR2 is SQIVND (reference sequence). A multiplex PCR was run with 60 Vbeta primers and 13 Jbeta primers. The method was immunoSEQ multiplex PCR; TCRdb's version includes in-frame clones alone and lacks a portion of them. The data hold about 150,000 clones, with around 60% observed a single time. The sample originates from a study of cytomegalovirus exposure and HLA in healthy donors. Study-wide results and limits: The authors assumed roughly uniform sequencing depth across donors for presence/absence analyses.

Sample: PBMCs. This receptor was taken from a woman in her sixties in good health and CMV-seropositive. V and J are TRBV19 and TRBJ2-5; D ambiguous. The CDR3 nucleotides read TGTGCCAGTAGTAGCCAGCAAGAGACCCAGTACTTC. This codes for CASSSQQETQYF.